The TCR beta chain described here comes from a study of graft-versus-host responses after intestinal transplantation. In the study overall: Each recipient received anti-thymocyte globulin induction, then tacrolimus and steroids for approximately three years.

This CDR3 contains 16 residues. CDR1 and CDR2 (germline): SGHDN, FVKESK. After removal of 0 bases from V and 7 bases from J, the junction contained 11 bases not matched to a gene. Produced via immunoSEQ multiplex PCR; TCRdb's table is partial and in-frame only. This sample has around 100,000 clones, with 90% to 95% found just once. Overall study results and limits: Detection of GvH clones occurred in recipient marrow, and some had their first appearance in ileum or blood.

For this clone: Its cognate antigen is unknown.

The chain combines TRBV14 with TRBJ1-2; 7 bases map to TRBD1. The TCR was taken from a human donor who was the organ donor for an intestinal transplant. This specimen was unstimulated CD8+ T cells sorted from spleen or lymph node cells, taken before transplant. CDR3 sequence: CASSQELGGGGSGYTF. CDR3 bases: TGTGCCAGCAGCCAAGAACTCGGCGGAGGGGGCTCTGGCTACACCTTC. The whole variable domain, filled in from reference TRBV14 and TRBJ1-2, reads EAGVTQFPSHSVIEKGQTVTLRCDPISGHDNLYWYRRVMGKEIKFLLHFVKESKQDESGMPNNRFLAERTGGTYSTLKVQPAELEDSGVYFCASSQELGGGGSGYTFGSGTRLTVV.